One and the same sample provided the 28 T cell receptor beta chains below, sequenced in a study of blood T cell repertoires in COVID-19 (dated by TCRdb to the early 2020s). The library was obtained by the immunoSEQ multiplex PCR assay. The immuneACCESS repertoire file appears here via TCRdb, limited to in-frame rearrangements. These files lack a portion of the clones; in checked studies, under half of the deficit traces to unresolved V genes, and the cause of the others is not known. This sample lists fewer than 250,000 clones; more than 75% were detected once. The ten top clones hold under 5% of the sample. Sequenced input: peripheral blood. The receptors were sampled from a human donor in a cohort sampled during active COVID-19.

V is TRBV19 and J is TRBJ1-2, with D possibly matching TRBD1 (6 bases). Trimming cost V 3 bases and J 4 bases, with 12 bases left between them. The germline V gene has CDR1 LNHDA and CDR2 SQIVND (reference sequence). The CDR3 sequence is 14 residues long. Here the CDR3 reads CASSIQQGPYGYTF. The CDR3, as DNA: TGTGCCAGTAGTATTCAGCAGGGGCCCTATGGCTACACCTTC. Using reference TRBV19 and TRBJ1-2 for the parts outside the CDR3, the full variable domain is DGGITQSPKYLFRKEGQNVTLSCEQNLNHDAMYWYRQDPGQGLRLIYYSQIVNDFQKGDIAEGYSVSREKKESFPLTVTSAQKNPTAFYLCASSIQQGPYGYTFGSGTRLTVV.

This chain joins TRBV5-5 and TRBJ1-2, with 9 bases that match TRBD1. V lost 4 bases, J lost 7 bases, and 17 bases stayed unmatched. The CDR3 consists of 17 residues. Germline values: CDR1 SGHKS, CDR2 YYEKEE (reference sequence). For the CDR3, the DNA is TGTGCCAGCAGCCGCAGAAACAGGGGGCAGACAACCTGTGGCTACACCTTC. This gives the protein CASSRRNRGQTTCGYTF.

The chain combines TRBV7-8 with TRBJ2-3, with TRBD2 matching 13 bases. Germline V gene lookup returns CDR1 SGHVS and CDR2 FQNEAQ. The V segment lost 4 bases and the J segment 5 bases; nucleotides outside the gene matches: 6. The CDR3 is made up of 16 amino acids. CDR3 coding DNA: TGTGCCAGCAGCTCACCACTAGCGGGGGGGCAAGATACGCAGTATTTT. The encoded protein is CASSSPLAGGQDTQYF. The complete variable domain, with remaining parts taken from reference TRBV7-8 and TRBJ2-3, reads GAGVSQSPRYKVAKRGQDVALRCDPISGHVSLFWYQQALGQGPEFLTYFQNEAQLDKSGLPSDRFFAERPEGSVSTLKIQRTQQEDSAVYLCASSSPLAGGQDTQYFGPGTRLTVL.

This chain links TRBV21-1 with TRBJ1-1. TRBV21-1 corresponds to a pseudogene. The CDR3 consists of 16 residues. The CDR3 sequence is CASSLPRGAAGTEAFF. CDR3 bases: TGTGCCAGCAGCCTACCTCGCGGAGCAGCGGGAACTGAAGCTTTCTTT.

For the CDR3, the DNA is TGCAGTGCGCCCGGGGGATACGAGCAGTACTTC. Protein product: CSAPGGYEQYF. This chain joins TRBV20-1 and TRBJ2-7; weak D call: TRBD2 (6 bases). In germline, CDR1 is DFQATT, CDR2 SNEGSKA (reference sequence). Trimming shortened V by 6 bases and J by 4 bases, and 10 bases separated the two germline ends. This CDR3 contains 11 residues.

V and J are TRBV7-8 and TRBJ1-2, with TRBD1 as a possible D gene (6 bases). The CDR3 is 21 amino acids. V was pared by 1 base and J by 8 bases, with 35 bases between. The germline gives CDR1 SGHVS, CDR2 FQNEAQ. The CDR3 nucleotides read TGTGCCAGCAGCTTAGTTGAAGAAGAAGGACAGAAATCGACTCACTATGGAGGCTACACCTTC. Protein sequence: CASSLVEEEGQKSTHYGGYTF.

The sample holds many counts of this clone. This chain links TRBV29-1 with TRBJ2-3; D not certain. The germline V gene has CDR1 SQVTM and CDR2 ANQGSEA. Trimming removed 1 base from V and 7 bases from J, with 12 bases in between. CDR3 length: 13 residues. The CDR3 region has the DNA TGCAGCGTTGAAGGAATCCTAGGCAATACGCAGTATTTT. It translates to CSVEGILGNTQYF.

The V gene is TRBV10-3, the J gene TRBJ2-7; D perhaps matches TRBD1 (5 bases). Trimming removed 5 bases at V and 1 base at J, with 9 bases between. The CDR3 totals 13 residues. Per germline, CDR1 ENHRY and CDR2 SYGVKD. CDR3 amino acids: CAISMQGSYEQYF. CDR3 nucleotide sequence: TGTGCCATCAGTATGCAGGGTTCCTACGAGCAGTACTTC.

CDR3 residues: CASSPDSFYGYTF. CDR3 bases: TGTGCCAGCAGCCCCGACAGCTTCTATGGCTACACCTTC. This rearrangement joins TRBV6-2 or TRBV6-3 to TRBJ1-2, with a tentative D call TRBD1 (5 bases). The V end was cut by 6 bases, the J end by 4 bases, with 12 bases between. This CDR3 comprises 13 residues. The germline V gene encodes CDR1 MNHEY and CDR2 SVGEGT.

The rearrangement joins TRBV30 to TRBJ2-3; the match to TRBD1 covers 9 bases. With V trimmed by 2 bases and J by 3 bases, 12 bases remained unmatched. The CDR3 is made up of 17 amino acids. Germline V gene lookup returns CDR1 GTSNPN and CDR2 SVGIG (reference sequence). The CDR3 spells CAWSWDPPGQGTDTQYF. The CDR3, as DNA: TGTGCCTGGAGTTGGGACCCGCCGGGACAGGGAACAGATACGCAGTATTTT.

The chain recombines TRBV6-6 with TRBJ1-2, with 8 nucleotides matching TRBD1. CDR1 and CDR2 (germline): MNHNY, SVGAGI (reference sequence). CDR3 length: 13 amino acids. V lost 5 bases, J lost 2 bases, and 1 base stayed unmatched. The CDR3 DNA reads TGTGCCAGCAGTAGACAGGGGAACTATGGCTACACCTTC. Translating it yields CASSRQGNYGYTF.

V gene TRBV6-4 combines with J gene TRBJ2-2; 10 bases map to TRBD1. The germline V gene encodes CDR1 MRHNA and CDR2 SNTAGT. With 5 bases clipped from V and 4 bases from J, the junction kept 4 bases outside the gene matches. The CDR3 covers 15 residues. The CDR3 nucleotides read TGTGCCAGCAGTCCCGGGACAGGGGCCACCGGGGAGCTGTTTTTT. This encodes CASSPGTGATGELFF.

In nucleotides, the CDR3 is TGCGCCAGCAGCAAGAGGACAAGCAACACCGGGGAGCTGTTTTTT. Translation gives CASSKRTSNTGELFF. The rearrangement links TRBV5-1 to TRBJ2-2; possible D gene TRBD1, 5 bases. Trimming took 4 bases from V and 2 from J, leaving 12 bases between them. Germline V CDR1 and CDR2: SGHRS, YFSETQ. The CDR3 totals 15 residues. The complete variable domain, with remaining parts taken from reference TRBV5-1 and TRBJ2-2, reads KAGVTQTPRYLIKTRGQQVTLSCSPISGHRSVSWYQQTPGQGLQFLFEYFSETQRNKGNFPGRFSGRQFSNSRSEMNVSTLELGDSALYLCASSKRTSNTGELFFGEGSRLTVL.

The chain joins TRBV5-1 to TRBJ1-6; 7 bases agree with TRBD1. The CDR3 loop spans 18 amino acids. The V segment lost 5 bases and the J segment 14 bases; nucleotides outside the gene matches: 25. Germline CDR1 is SGHRS and CDR2 is YFSETQ. The CDR3 region is CASRETGYGVGSILTLHF. The DNA of the CDR3 is TGCGCCAGCAGAGAGACAGGGTACGGTGTTGGGTCAATTTTGACCCTCCACTTT.

This chain links TRBV9 with TRBJ2-4, with TRBD2 matching over 8 bases. In germline, CDR1 is SGDLS, CDR2 YYNGEE. V was clipped by 1 base and J by 8 bases; unmatched bases: 11. The length of the CDR3 is 16 residues. For the CDR3, the DNA is TGTGCCAGCAGCGTACATGCGGGAGGCCGGGGGGACATTCAGTACTTC. It is translated as CASSVHAGGRGDIQYF.

This clone appeared a single time. The chain uses TRBV20-1 and TRBJ2-5, with 8 bases that match TRBD2. This CDR3 spans 14 amino acids. Germline loops: CDR1 DFQATT, CDR2 SNEGSKA (reference sequence). V trimming: 3 bases; J trimming: 4 bases; junction bases outside the gene matches: 7. CDR3 region: CSASVPGGGETQYF. The CDR3 DNA reads as TGCAGTGCTAGTGTTCCGGGGGGGGGAGAGACCCAGTACTTC.

This clone was counted once. V usage is TRBV5-5 and J usage is TRBJ1-1, with 8 positions matching TRBD1. The CDR3 totals 12 residues. Germline assignment: CDR1 SGHKS and CDR2 YYEKEE (reference sequence). The V and J ends lost 1 base and 11 bases, in that order; junction bases with no gene match: 4. CDR3 residues: CASSLPTGAAFF. CDR3 coding DNA: TGTGCCAGCAGCTTGCCGACAGGGGCGGCTTTCTTT.

The chain has TRBV29-1 and TRBJ2-7, with 7 bases lining up with TRBD1. This CDR3 spans 12 amino acids. V gave up 6 bases and J gave up 4 bases; unmatched junction bases: 6. Per the germline V gene, CDR1 is SQVTM and CDR2 is ANQGSEA. CDR3 sequence (DNA): TGCAGCGTCACCACAGGGGCTTACGAGCAGTACTTC. Translated, it gives CSVTTGAYEQYF.

This chain uses TRBV9 with TRBJ2-3; 16 bases align to TRBD2. The V gene end was trimmed by 0 bases and the J gene end by 1 base; junction bases not matched to a gene: 11. The CDR3 has 21 residues. The germline CDR1 and CDR2 sequences are SGDLS and YYNGEE. Here the CDR3 DNA reads TGTGCCAGCAGCGTAGCCCCCCCCGGGACTAGCGGGGGGGCGGGCACAGATACGCAGTATTTT. As protein: CASSVAPPGTSGGAGTDTQYF.

This clone was found once. The rearrangement joins TRBV7-2 to TRBJ1-1, with TRBD1 identical over 8 bases. The V and J ends lost 5 bases and 0 bases, in that order; junction bases with no gene match: 8. CDR1 is SGHTA and CDR2 is FQGNSA in the germline V gene. The CDR3 has 16 residues. CDR3 loop: CASSLIPGQVNTEAFF. The CDR3 DNA sequence: TGTGCCAGCAGCCTTATCCCGGGACAGGTGAACACTGAAGCTTTCTTT.

The rearrangement uses TRBV5-1 and TRBJ1-2; perhaps TRBD1 as D (6 bases). CDR1 is SGHRS and CDR2 is YFSETQ in the germline V gene. This CDR3 has 13 amino acids. Trimming removed 4 bases from V and 4 bases from J, with 11 bases in between. The CDR3 spells CASSQQGLYGYTF. DNA for the CDR3: TGCGCCAGCAGCCAGCAGGGGCTCTATGGCTACACCTTC.

The J gene is TRBJ2-7, the V gene TRBV3-1 (or the pseudogene TRBV3-2), with 10 bases aligning to TRBD2. The V and J ends lost 6 bases and 0 bases, in that order; junction bases with no gene match: 2. Germline V CDR1 and CDR2: LGHDT, YNNKEL (reference sequence). The CDR3 loop spans 14 amino acids. The CDR3 spells CASRSSGSSYEQYF. CDR3 sequence (DNA): TGTGCCAGCAGGTCTAGCGGGAGCTCCTACGAGCAGTACTTC.

This chain uses TRBV4-2 with TRBJ2-7; 7 bases are a match to TRBD1. The V and J ends lost 1 base and 5 bases, in that order; junction bases with no gene match: 8. The germline V gene has CDR1 LGHNA and CDR2 YNFKEQ. The CDR3 consists of 15 residues. The CDR3: CASSQVQGEGHEQYF. Here the CDR3 DNA reads TGTGCCAGCAGCCAAGTCCAGGGGGAAGGGCACGAGCAGTACTTC.

The gene calls are TRBV19 and TRBJ1-2; TRBD1 is a possible D gene (6 bases). This CDR3 is 14 amino acids long. Trimming shortened V by 6 bases and J by 8 bases, and 19 bases separated the two germline ends. Germline values: CDR1 LNHDA, CDR2 SQIVND (reference sequence). In DNA form, the CDR3 reads TGTGCCAGTAGGGCGGGGGGCCCAGTGCGGGGCTACACCTTC. This codes for CASRAGGPVRGYTF.

This rearrangement joins TRBV5-1 to TRBJ2-7; 8 bases are shared with TRBD1. This CDR3 is 16 amino acids long. Germline V CDR1 and CDR2: SGHRS, YFSETQ. The junction had 11 bases not matched to a gene; V was cut back by 0 bases and J by 6 bases. The CDR3 loop reads CASSLELGQGFGEQYF. The CDR3 bases are TGCGCCAGCAGCTTGGAGCTCGGACAGGGTTTCGGCGAGCAGTACTTC.

This chain uses TRBV7-9 with TRBJ1-4; D is undetermined. The germline V and J ends were trimmed by 7 bases and 8 bases, with 14 bases remaining between them. CDR3 size: 13 residues. Germline V gene data show CDR1 as SEHNR and CDR2 as FQNEAQ (reference sequence). CDR3 amino acids: CASTGLGSEKLFF. The CDR3 nucleotides read TGTGCCAGCACCGGTCTTGGGAGCGAAAAACTGTTTTTT.

V is TRBV28 and J is TRBJ1-5, with TRBD1 matching over 9 bases. Germline V gene data show CDR1 as MDHEN and CDR2 as SYDVKM. Germline trimming cut 5 bases from V and 1 base from J; bases unmatched to any gene: 9. CDR3 length: 17 amino acids. CDR3 region: CASSARLQGASNQPQHF. CDR3 in DNA: TGTGCCAGCAGTGCGCGCCTACAGGGGGCCAGCAATCAGCCCCAGCATTTT.

The rearrangement links TRBV6-5 to TRBJ2-2; 11 bases line up with TRBD2. CDR1 MNHEY and CDR2 SVGAGI come from the germline V gene. This CDR3 spans 16 amino acids. J lost 8 bases, V lost 0 bases, and 5 bases had no gene match. CDR3 DNA: TGTGCCAGCAGTTACTCGGCTAGCGGGGGGCGTGGGGAGCTGTTTTTT. Protein sequence: CASSYSASGGRGELFF.